One T cell receptor beta chain is described in this entry. Its specificity is not known. The data are from a study of T cell repertoires in cytomegalovirus infection. Overall study context: Public TCR beta signatures provided an indication of both CMV infection and a matching HLA type.

Study-wide results and limits: In two of eight donors, the top clonotype was HLA-C-restricted CMV-specific.

TCRdb ran MiXCR on the reads and lists one entry per CDR3 protein. The sample includes some 300,000 distinct CDR3 sequences, around 10% of them seen just once. The source material was PBMCs. This receptor was obtained from a human donor in good health (CMV status not recorded). Some clones in this sample may be carry-over from other donors' samples.

CDR3 DNA sequence: TGTGCCAGCAGTGCAGACAGGGGGCGATACAATGAGCAGTTCTTC. It encodes CASSADRGRYNEQFF. This chain joins TRBV25-1 and TRBJ2-1; 10 positions match TRBD1. Looked up from germline, CDR1 is MGHDK and CDR2 is SYGVNS. This CDR3 contains 15 residues. J gave up 4 bases and V 4 bases, and 4 bases lay outside the gene matches.